The next 8 T cell receptor beta chains were all read from a single sample in a study of CD8+ T cells in alopecia areata. Specified treatment: oral pan-JAK inhibitor, 5-10 mg twice daily. Isolated RNA was reverse transcribed into cDNA used as the sequencing template. Sequencing was performed with immunoSEQ multiplex PCR; in TCRdb, only in-frame clones are kept and a portion is missing. The profile covers over 100,000 clones, with around three fifths appearing a single time and 12% taken by the ten largest. The starting material was CD8+ T cells sorted from blood, obtained at week 24, from a patient treated with tofacitinib. The receptors stem from a human donor with alopecia areata.

In its sample, this clone was seen a few times. V is TRBV7-9 and J is TRBJ2-5; D assignment may be TRBD1 or TRBD2 (5 bases each). Germline loops: CDR1 SEHNR, CDR2 FQNEAQ (reference sequence). The CDR3 length is 13 residues. Between the trimmed V and J ends, which lost 6 bases and 3 bases, there was a span of 11 bases. The CDR3 sequence is CASRRQGEETQYF. For the CDR3, the DNA is TGTGCCAGCAGGCGGCAGGGAGAAGAGACCCAGTACTTC.

V and J are TRBV29-1 and TRBJ2-7, with 7 bases identical to TRBD1. V trimming: 6 bases; J trimming: 1 base; junction bases outside the gene matches: 6. Germline loops: CDR1 SQVTM, CDR2 ANQGSEA. This CDR3 has 13 amino acids. The CDR3 sequence: CSVVRDSSYEQYF. In DNA form, the CDR3 reads TGCAGCGTCGTCCGGGACAGTTCCTACGAGCAGTACTTC.

The table lists this clone with a few counts. V and J are TRBV27 and TRBJ2-3; D remains unclear. Germline CDR1 MNHEY, CDR2 SMNVEV (reference sequence). Trimming cost V 4 bases and J 0 bases, with 5 bases left between them. CDR3 length: 13 residues. Here the CDR3 reads CASSYDSTDTQYF. The CDR3 coding sequence is TGTGCCAGCAGTTACGACAGCACAGATACGCAGTATTTT.

This clone was counted a few times. The rearrangement links TRBV10-3 to TRBJ2-2; TRBD1 agrees at 8 bases. The CDR3 covers 14 residues. Trimming removed 4 bases from V and 7 bases from J; junction bases left unmatched: 5. CDR1 ENHRY and CDR2 SYGVKD come from the germline V gene. CDR3 sequence reads: CAISVDRVNGELFF. CDR3 bases: TGTGCCATCAGTGTGGACAGGGTTAACGGGGAGCTGTTTTTT.

The table lists this clone with a few counts. The CDR3 nucleotides read TGTGCTGCCAGGACTAGCGGGAGATATGAGCAGTTCTTC. Protein sequence: CAARTSGRYEQFF. The V and J genes are TRBV2 and TRBJ2-1; 13 nucleotides align to TRBD2. CDR3 size: 13 residues. CDR1 is SNHLY, CDR2 FYNNEI, per germline.

The chain joins TRBV11-2 to TRBJ2-5; no firm D call. The length of the CDR3 is 12 residues. Germline CDR1 SGHAT, CDR2 FQNNGV. Between the trimmed V and J ends, which lost 1 base and 5 bases, there was a span of 5 bases. The CDR3 DNA reads TGTGCCAGCAGCTTAGTTTTCGAGACCCAGTACTTC. As protein: CASSLVFETQYF.

CDR3 coding DNA: TGTGCCAGCGGATTACAGGGGATGGACACTGAAGCTTTCTTT. Encoded protein: CASGLQGMDTEAFF. This chain joins TRBV2 and TRBJ1-1, with 7 bases matching TRBD1. The junction had 9 bases not matched to a gene; V was cut back by 8 bases and J by 3 bases. The CDR3 spans 14 residues. Germline CDR1 SNHLY, CDR2 FYNNEI.

The V gene is TRBV2, the J gene TRBJ1-4, with 10 bases lining up with TRBD1. V lost 6 bases, J lost 0 bases, and 7 bases stayed unmatched. There are 17 residues in the CDR3. From germline, CDR1 is SNHLY and CDR2 FYNNEI. The CDR3 nucleotides are TGTGCCAGCAGATACCGGGACAGGGGCCCAACTAATGAAAAACTGTTTTTT. Its translation: CASRYRDRGPTNEKLFF.